Below are 9 T cell receptor beta chains sequenced from a single sample in a study of blood T cell repertoires in COVID-19. The table came from immunoSEQ multiplex PCR; TCRdb's copy has only in-frame clones and leaves some out. This table has 150,000 to 200,000 clones, roughly 80% appearing once. Sequencing was carried out using peripheral blood. All receptors derive from a woman in her 70s with COVID-19, enrolled during active disease.

The table lists this clone with a count of one. The chain combines TRBV29-1 with TRBJ2-2; TRBD2 matches 7 bases. This CDR3 has 13 amino acids. Germline V gene lookup returns CDR1 SQVTM and CDR2 ANQGSEA. V lost 7 bases and J lost 5; bases outside the gene matches: 7. The CDR3 loop reads CSADWGGTGELFF. CDR3 DNA: TGCAGCGCTGACTGGGGGGGAACCGGGGAGCTGTTTTTT.

The chain joins TRBV6-2 or TRBV6-3 to TRBJ2-3; a possible D gene is TRBD2 (6 bases). Trimming stripped 2 bases from V and 6 bases from J, with 15 bases between. Germline V gene lookup returns CDR1 MNHEY and CDR2 SVGEGT. The CDR3 extends over 15 amino acids. Here the CDR3 DNA reads TGTGCCAGCAGTTACAGCCTAGCGAGTCGGGATACGCAGTATTTT. It specifies CASSYSLASRDTQYF.

This clone was seen a single time. The rearrangement joins TRBV7-6 to TRBJ1-4; D gene uncertain. In germline, CDR1 is SGHVS, CDR2 FNYEAQ. V was trimmed by 1 base and J by 0 bases, leaving 9 bases between them. This CDR3 contains 16 residues. The DNA for the CDR3 is TGTGCCAGCAGCTTAGAGCCAAGCGCAACTAATGAAAAACTGTTTTTT. Residues: CASSLEPSATNEKLFF.

The V gene is TRBV9, the J gene TRBJ2-1, with 7 positions matching TRBD2. V lost 1 base and J lost 0; bases outside the gene matches: 1. The CDR3 consists of 15 residues. The germline V gene has CDR1 SGDLS and CDR2 YYNGEE. CDR3 coding DNA: TGTGCCAGCAGCGTAACGGGAGGCTCCTACAATGAGCAGTTCTTC. Amino acids: CASSVTGGSYNEQFF.

This chain connects TRBV18 to TRBJ2-7; 9 positions match TRBD2. Looked up from germline, CDR1 is KGHSH and CDR2 is LQKENI. J lost 3 bases, V lost 3 bases, and 3 bases had no gene match. This CDR3 contains 14 residues. CDR3 coding DNA: TGTGCCAGCTCACCGGGACTAGCATACTACGAGCAGTACTTC. Amino acids: CASSPGLAYYEQYF.

This sequence joins TRBV5-4 and TRBJ2-7; 8 bases line up with TRBD2. Germline values: CDR1 SGHNT, CDR2 YYREEE (reference sequence). The junction had 4 bases not matched to a gene; V was cut back by 0 bases and J by 2 bases. The CDR3 runs 15 residues. The CDR3 DNA sequence: TGTGCCAGCAGCTTGGTGGCGGGAGGAGCCTACGAGCAGTACTTC. It codes for CASSLVAGGAYEQYF.

This chain connects TRBV10-3 to TRBJ1-5; TRBD1 agrees at 7 bases. V shed 2 bases and J 7 bases; nucleotides not matched to a gene: 5. Per germline, CDR1 ENHRY and CDR2 SYGVKD. This CDR3 contains 14 residues. This chain's CDR3 is CAISETGVGQPQHF. The CDR3 coding sequence is TGTGCCATCAGTGAGACAGGGGTCGGGCAGCCCCAGCATTTT.

This clone has only a few counts. The chain joins TRBV24-1 to TRBJ1-2, with 9 bases that match TRBD1. With 3 bases clipped from V and 5 bases from J, the junction kept 6 bases outside the gene matches. Germline assignment: CDR1 KGHDR and CDR2 SFDVKD. This CDR3 region has 15 residues. This CDR3 reads CATSDAPGQGYGYTF. The CDR3 DNA is TGTGCCACCAGTGATGCCCCGGGACAGGGTTATGGCTACACCTTC.

The V call is TRBV2, the J call TRBJ1-2, with 12 bases matching TRBD1. The CDR3 sequence is 15 residues long. V lost 2 bases to trimming and J lost 12 bases; unmatched junction nucleotides: 10. The germline gives CDR1 SNHLY, CDR2 FYNNEI. CDR3 DNA sequence: TGTGCCAGCAGTGAATCTAGAAGGGACAGGGGGCCGAACACCTTC. Its protein product is CASSESRRDRGPNTF.